These 12 T cell receptor beta chains were all obtained from the same sample, sequenced in a study of blood T cells in healthy people across ages. The use of a sample-barcoded 5' primer and a J-beta primer mix characterized a second PCR of about 6 to 12 cycles. TCRdb independently ran MiXCR on the 5' RACE reads; one entry per CDR3 protein. Of hundreds of thousands of distinct CDR3 sequences in the sample, roughly 32% were seen once. The sample taken for sequencing was blood. These receptors were taken from a woman of 80 years or more in good health.

This clonotype was counted ten times or more. V is TRBV5-1 and J is TRBJ1-2, with TRBD1 identical over 7 bases. CDR1 and CDR2 (germline): SGHRS, YFSETQ. The J segment lost 5 bases and the V segment lost 4 bases, leaving 17 bases of the junction unmatched. This CDR3 spans 17 amino acids. The CDR3 loop is CASSPWQGGTPTYGYTF. The CDR3 DNA is TGCGCCAGCAGCCCTTGGCAGGGGGGGACTCCTACTTATGGCTACACCTTC.

The chain recombines TRBV18 with TRBJ1-5; D is unresolved. The CDR3 covers 15 residues. V gave up 1 base and J gave up 6 bases, with 13 bases separating them. Per the germline V gene, CDR1 is KGHSH and CDR2 is LQKENI. The CDR3 protein is CASSPLPGEGQPQHF. CDR3 coding DNA: TGTGCCAGCTCACCACTTCCAGGCGAGGGTCAGCCCCAGCATTTT.

This clonotype was recorded many times. The rearrangement joins TRBV15 to TRBJ2-3, with 7 bases that match TRBD1. The J segment lost 4 bases and the V segment lost 4 bases, leaving 5 bases of the junction unmatched. Germline CDR1 LNHNV, CDR2 YYDKDF (reference sequence). CDR3 length: 14 residues. This CDR3 is CATSTSTGADTQYF. In DNA form, the CDR3 reads TGTGCCACCAGCACGAGTACAGGGGCAGATACGCAGTATTTT.

Remarks on this clonotype: A read error is possible here, since a much larger clone lies one base away. V and J are TRBV4-2 and TRBJ2-1; 8 bases align to TRBD2. This CDR3 has 15 amino acids. CDR1 and CDR2 (germline): LGHNA, YNFKEQ. The CDR3 here is CASNQEGLDDNEQFF. In DNA form, the CDR3 reads TGTGCCAGCAACCAAGAGGGACTAGACGACAATGAGCAGTTCTTC.

As concerns this clonotype: Possible read error: a much larger clone is one base away. This CDR3 is CASSWDRVYNEQYF. The CDR3 DNA is TGCGCCAGCAGCTGGGACAGGGTCTACAATGAGCAGTACTTC. This rearrangement joins TRBV5-1 to TRBJ2-1; 9 bases align to TRBD1. TRBJ2-7 explains the end of the DNA better; the J call may be wrong. CDR1 SGHRS and CDR2 YFSETQ come from the germline V gene. The length of the CDR3 is 14 residues.

As regards this clonotype: A much more abundant neighbour one base away suggests this may be a read error. The CDR3 loop is CSASDGGRPYNEQFF. CDR3 sequence (DNA): TGCAGTGCTAGCGATGGCGGCCGCCCCTACAATGAGCAGTTCTTC. The chain has TRBV20-1 and TRBJ2-1; D ambiguous. CDR3 length: 15 residues. Per the germline V gene, CDR1 is DFQATT and CDR2 is SNEGSKA (reference sequence). V was clipped by 3 bases and J by 2 bases, with 14 bases between them.

This clonotype was seen a few times. The chain joins TRBV20-1 to TRBJ1-1; D gene ambiguous. The CDR3 has 14 residues. CDR1 is DFQATT, CDR2 SNEGSKA, per germline (reference sequence). The V end lost 5 bases, the J end lost 7 bases, and 20 bases lay between the germline ends. CDR3 protein: CSAGPKGGLREAFF. The CDR3 DNA reads TGCAGTGCTGGACCGAAGGGCGGGTTGCGTGAAGCTTTCTTT.

This clonotype was recorded at least ten times. This chain connects TRBV5-5 to TRBJ2-7, with 7 bases aligning to TRBD1. This CDR3 region has 16 residues. Trimming at V came to 0 bases and at J to 3 bases, leaving 9 bases not matched to a gene. In germline, CDR1 is SGHKS, CDR2 YYEKEE (reference sequence). CDR3 DNA: TGTGCCAGCAGCTTGGCAGCGGCAGGGGGTTTCTACGAGCAGTACTTC. Translating gives CASSLAAAGGFYEQYF.

Concerning this clonotype itself: This CDR3 is missing its conserved last phenylalanine or tryptophan, likely due to a read error. CDR3 DNA: TGTGCCAGCAGCCCGGGCCGGGCGGCAGATACGCAGTATATT. Translated, it gives CASSPGRAADTQYI. The chain links TRBV7-9 to TRBJ2-3; no definite D call. The CDR3 is made up of 14 amino acids. The germline V gene encodes CDR1 SEHNR and CDR2 FQNEAQ (reference sequence). The V gene lost 5 bases and the J gene lost 4 bases, with 13 bases spanning the gap.

This clonotype was counted at least ten times. The chain joins TRBV12-3 or TRBV12-4 to TRBJ1-2; D possibly corresponds to TRBD1 (6 bases). Trimming took 6 bases from V and 12 from J, leaving 23 bases between them. This CDR3 has 14 amino acids. The CDR3 DNA is TGTGCCAGCAGATTCCGCATCGGGACGGGGGCAGACACCTTC. Its protein product is CASRFRIGTGADTF.

This clonotype was detected ten times or more. This chain joins TRBV15 and TRBJ1-5, with D uncertain. Germline CDR1 is LNHNV and CDR2 is YYDKDF (reference sequence). The CDR3 contains 14 residues. Trimming took off 0 bases at V and 5 bases at J, with 8 bases between the two ends. Here the CDR3 DNA reads TGTGCCACCAGCAGAGATCGGGTGGATCAGCCCCAGCATTTT. Translating gives CATSRDRVDQPQHF.

The chain carries TRBV24-1 and TRBJ2-4; D not certain. The J call could be wrong; TRBJ2-7 is a better fit for the DNA end. The length of the CDR3 is 13 residues. The germline CDR1 and CDR2 sequences are KGHDR and SFDVKD. For the CDR3, the DNA is TGTGCCACCAGTGACAGTATCAGTTTCGAGCAGTACTTC. Its protein product is CATSDSISFEQYF.